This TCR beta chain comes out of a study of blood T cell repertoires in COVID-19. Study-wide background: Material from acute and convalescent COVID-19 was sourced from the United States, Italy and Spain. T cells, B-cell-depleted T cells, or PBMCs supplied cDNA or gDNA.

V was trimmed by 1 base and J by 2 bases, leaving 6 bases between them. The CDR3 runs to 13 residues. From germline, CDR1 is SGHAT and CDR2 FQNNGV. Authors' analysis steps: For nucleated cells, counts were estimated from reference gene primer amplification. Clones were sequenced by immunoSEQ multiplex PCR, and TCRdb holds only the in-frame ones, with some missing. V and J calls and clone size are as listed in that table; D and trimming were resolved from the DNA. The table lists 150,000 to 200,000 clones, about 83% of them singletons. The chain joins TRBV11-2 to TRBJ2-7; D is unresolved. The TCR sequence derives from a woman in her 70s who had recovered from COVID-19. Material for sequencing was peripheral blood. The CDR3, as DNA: TGTGCCAGCAGCTTAGGGGCACCCTACGAGCAGTACTTC. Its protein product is CASSLGAPYEQYF.